This TCR beta chain was recovered during a study of CD8 T cells in Susac syndrome. Random hexamers were used to reverse transcribe an amount of roughly 0.5 to 1 ug RNA. TCRdb itself ran the immunoSEQ multiplex PCR reads through MiXCR, one entry per CDR3 protein. This repertoire shows more than 150,000 distinct CDR3 sequences, 95% to 96% found once; its top ten account for about 0.15%. This CDR3 region has 12 residues. Per the germline V gene, CDR1 is SEHNR and CDR2 is FQNEAQ (reference sequence). Deletions cut 9 bases from V and 3 bases from J, with 10 bases between. In its sample, this clonotype was seen a few times.

The specimen was CD8+ T cells from PBMCs. The J gene is TRBJ2-3, the V gene TRBV7-9; weak D call: TRBD1 (6 bases). This TCR came from a human donor with multiple sclerosis. Here the CDR3 reads CASSRGTDTQYF. CDR3 coding DNA: TGTGCCAGTTCCAGGGGAACAGATACGCAGTATTTT.